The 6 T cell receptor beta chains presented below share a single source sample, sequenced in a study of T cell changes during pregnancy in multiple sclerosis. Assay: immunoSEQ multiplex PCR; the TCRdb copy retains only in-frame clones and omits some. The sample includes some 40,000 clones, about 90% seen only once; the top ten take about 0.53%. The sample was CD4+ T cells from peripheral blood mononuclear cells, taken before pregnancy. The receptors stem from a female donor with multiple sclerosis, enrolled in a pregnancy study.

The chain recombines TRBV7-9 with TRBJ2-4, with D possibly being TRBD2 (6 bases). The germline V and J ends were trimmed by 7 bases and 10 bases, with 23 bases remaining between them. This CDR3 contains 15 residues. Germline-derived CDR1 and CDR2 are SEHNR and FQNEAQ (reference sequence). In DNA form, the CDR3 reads TGTGCCAGCACATCGTCCGGGAGCAGGGAGGATATTCAGTACTTC. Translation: CASTSSGSREDIQYF.

The CDR3 bases are TGTGCCAGTAGTCTTGCCCGGACAGGGGGCGGCGAGACCCAGTACTTC. This translates into CASSLARTGGGETQYF. The V call is TRBV19, the J call TRBJ2-5; TRBD1 agrees at 11 bases. CDR3 size: 16 residues. Germline values: CDR1 LNHDA, CDR2 SQIVND (reference sequence). V dropped 5 bases and J dropped 5; count of bases not matched to a gene: 10.

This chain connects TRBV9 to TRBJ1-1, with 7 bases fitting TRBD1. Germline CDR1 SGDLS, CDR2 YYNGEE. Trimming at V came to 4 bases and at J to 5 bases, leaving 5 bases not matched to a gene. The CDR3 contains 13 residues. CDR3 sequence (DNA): TGTGCCAGCAGCTCGACGACAGGGACTGAAGCTTTCTTT. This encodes CASSSTTGTEAFF.

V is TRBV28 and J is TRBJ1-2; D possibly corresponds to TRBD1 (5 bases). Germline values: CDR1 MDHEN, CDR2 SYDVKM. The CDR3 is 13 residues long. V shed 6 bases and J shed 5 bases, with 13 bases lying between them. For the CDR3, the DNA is TGTGCCAGCAGGTCGACAGCCCAGTATGGCTACACCTTC. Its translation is CASRSTAQYGYTF.

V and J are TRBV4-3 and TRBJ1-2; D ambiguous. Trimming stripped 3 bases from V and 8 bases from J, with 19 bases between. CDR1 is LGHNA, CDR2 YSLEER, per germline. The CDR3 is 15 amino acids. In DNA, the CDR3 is TGCGCCAGCAGCCACCGTCCCACCCGTCAGGCGGGCTACACCTTC. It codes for CASSHRPTRQAGYTF.

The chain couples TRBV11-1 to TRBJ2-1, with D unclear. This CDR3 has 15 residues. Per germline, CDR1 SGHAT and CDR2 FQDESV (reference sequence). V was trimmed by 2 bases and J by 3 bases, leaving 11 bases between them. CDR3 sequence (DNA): TGTGCCAGCAGCTTAATGGCTGCTAGCTACAATGAGCAGTTCTTC. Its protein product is CASSLMAASYNEQFF.